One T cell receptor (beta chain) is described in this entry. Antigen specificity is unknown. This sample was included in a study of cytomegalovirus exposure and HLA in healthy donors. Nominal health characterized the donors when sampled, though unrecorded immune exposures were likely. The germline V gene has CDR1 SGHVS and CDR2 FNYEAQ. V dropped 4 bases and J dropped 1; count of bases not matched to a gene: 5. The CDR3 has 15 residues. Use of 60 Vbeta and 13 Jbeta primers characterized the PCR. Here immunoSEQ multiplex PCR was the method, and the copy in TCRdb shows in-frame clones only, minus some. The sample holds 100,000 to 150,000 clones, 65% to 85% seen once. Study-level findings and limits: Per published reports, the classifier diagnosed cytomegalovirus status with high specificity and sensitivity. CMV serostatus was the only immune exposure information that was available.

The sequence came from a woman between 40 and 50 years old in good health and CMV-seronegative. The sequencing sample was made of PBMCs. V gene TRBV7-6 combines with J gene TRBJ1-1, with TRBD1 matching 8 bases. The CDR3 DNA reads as TGTGCCAGCAGCTCGCGGACAGGGCAGAACACTGAAGCTTTCTTT. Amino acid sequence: CASSSRTGQNTEAFF. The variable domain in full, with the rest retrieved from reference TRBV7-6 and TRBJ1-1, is GAGVSQSPRYKVTKRGQDVALRCDPISGHVSLYWYRQALGQGPEFLTYFNYEAQQDKSGLPNDRFSAERPEGSISTLTIQRTEQRDSAMYRCASSSRTGQNTEAFFGQGTRLTVV.